The clone carrying this T cell receptor (beta chain) was picked up one time. Its target is not known. The record originates from a study of T cell responses to AZD1222 COVID-19 vaccine. Measured with immunoSEQ multiplex PCR; TCRdb has only the in-frame clones, and not every one. The sample holds under 150,000 clones, 75% to 95% seen once. The study's findings and limits: Close to half of all spike-specific TCRs reportedly target regions of the variants that are unmutated. Among AZD1222 vaccinees, only five to seven were seropositive at baseline. Females made up more of the donors, who were largely white British, and clonal diversity may have come out too low.

Trimming removed 5 bases from V and 4 bases from J, with 22 bases in between. The CDR3 has 17 residues. The germline CDR1 and CDR2 sequences are LGHDT and YNNKEL (reference sequence). The TCR sequence derives from an adult who received the AZD1222 COVID-19 vaccine. The sample here was peripheral blood, taken 28 days after the second AZD1222 dose. The V and J genes are TRBV3-1 (or the pseudogene TRBV3-2) and TRBJ2-3; possibly TRBD2 for D (6 bases). The CDR3 DNA follows: TGTGCCAGCAGCTCCCGGAGGGCTAGCGCTGGATCAGATACGCAGTATTTT. Protein sequence: CASSSRRASAGSDTQYF.